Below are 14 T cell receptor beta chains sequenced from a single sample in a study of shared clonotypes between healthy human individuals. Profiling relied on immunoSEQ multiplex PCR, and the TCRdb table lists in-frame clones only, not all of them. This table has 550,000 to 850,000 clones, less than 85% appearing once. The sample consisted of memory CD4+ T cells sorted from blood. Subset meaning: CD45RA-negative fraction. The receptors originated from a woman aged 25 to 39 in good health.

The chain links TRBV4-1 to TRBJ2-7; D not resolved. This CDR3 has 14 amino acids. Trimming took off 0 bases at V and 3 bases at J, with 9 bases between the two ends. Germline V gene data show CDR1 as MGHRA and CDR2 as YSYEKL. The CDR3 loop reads CASSQDFTSYEQYF. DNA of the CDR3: TGCGCCAGCAGCCAAGATTTTACCAGCTACGAGCAGTACTTC.

The CDR3 spells CASSGQGDAKNIQYF. The CDR3 bases are TGTGCCAGCTCGGGACAGGGGGATGCCAAAAACATTCAGTACTTC. This chain joins TRBV25-1 and TRBJ2-4; 11 bases map to TRBD1. The germline gives CDR1 MGHDK, CDR2 SYGVNS. This CDR3 is built from 15 residues. V was clipped by 8 bases and J by 1 base; unmatched bases: 4.

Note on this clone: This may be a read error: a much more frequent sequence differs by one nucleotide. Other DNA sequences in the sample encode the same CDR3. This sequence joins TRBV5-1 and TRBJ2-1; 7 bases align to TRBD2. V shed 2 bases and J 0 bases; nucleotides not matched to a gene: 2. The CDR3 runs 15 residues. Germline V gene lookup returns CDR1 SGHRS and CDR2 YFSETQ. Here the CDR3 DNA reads TGCGCCAGCAGCTTAGGCGGGAGCTCCTACAATGAGCAGTTCTTC. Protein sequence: CASSLGGSSYNEQFF.

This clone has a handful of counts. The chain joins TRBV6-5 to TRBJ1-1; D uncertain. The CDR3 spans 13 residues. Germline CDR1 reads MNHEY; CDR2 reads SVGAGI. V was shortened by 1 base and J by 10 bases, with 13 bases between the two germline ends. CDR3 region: CASSYYGTKGAFF. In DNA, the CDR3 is TGTGCCAGCAGTTACTACGGAACGAAAGGAGCTTTCTTT.

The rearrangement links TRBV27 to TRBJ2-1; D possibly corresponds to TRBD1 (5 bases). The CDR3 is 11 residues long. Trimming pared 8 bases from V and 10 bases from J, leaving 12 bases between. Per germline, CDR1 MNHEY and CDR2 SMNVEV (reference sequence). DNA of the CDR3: TGTGCCAGCCTTAATAGGGGCGAGCAGTTCTTC. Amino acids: CASLNRGEQFF.

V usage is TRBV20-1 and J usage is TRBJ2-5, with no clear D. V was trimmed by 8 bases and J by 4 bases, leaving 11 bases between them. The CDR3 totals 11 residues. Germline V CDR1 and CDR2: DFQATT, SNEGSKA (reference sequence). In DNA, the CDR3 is TGCAGTAGGATAGGCATAGAGACCCAGTACTTC. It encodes CSRIGIETQYF.

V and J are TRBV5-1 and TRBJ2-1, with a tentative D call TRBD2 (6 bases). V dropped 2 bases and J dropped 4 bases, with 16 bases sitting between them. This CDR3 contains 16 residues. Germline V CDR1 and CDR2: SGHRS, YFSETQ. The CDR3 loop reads CASSLETRPSYNEQFF. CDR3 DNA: TGCGCCAGCAGCTTAGAGACTAGGCCATCGTACAATGAGCAGTTCTTC. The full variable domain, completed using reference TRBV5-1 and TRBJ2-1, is KAGVTQTPRYLIKTRGQQVTLSCSPISGHRSVSWYQQTPGQGLQFLFEYFSETQRNKGNFPGRFSGRQFSNSRSEMNVSTLELGDSALYLCASSLETRPSYNEQFFGPGTRLTVL.

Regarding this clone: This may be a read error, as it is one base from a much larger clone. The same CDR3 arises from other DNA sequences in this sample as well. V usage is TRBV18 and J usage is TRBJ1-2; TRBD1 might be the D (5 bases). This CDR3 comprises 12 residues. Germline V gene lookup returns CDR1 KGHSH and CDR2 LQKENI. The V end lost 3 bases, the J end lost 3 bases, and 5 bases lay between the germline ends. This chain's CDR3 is CASSPGDYGYTF. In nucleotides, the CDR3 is TGTGCCAGCTCACCGGGGGACTATGGCTACACCTTC.

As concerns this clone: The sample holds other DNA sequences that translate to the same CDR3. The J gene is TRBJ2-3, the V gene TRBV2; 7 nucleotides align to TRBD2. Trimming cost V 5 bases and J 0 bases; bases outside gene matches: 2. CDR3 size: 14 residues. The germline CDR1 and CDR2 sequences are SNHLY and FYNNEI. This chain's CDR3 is CASSPSGSTDTQYF. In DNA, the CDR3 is TGTGCCAGCAGTCCTAGCGGTAGCACAGATACGCAGTATTTT.

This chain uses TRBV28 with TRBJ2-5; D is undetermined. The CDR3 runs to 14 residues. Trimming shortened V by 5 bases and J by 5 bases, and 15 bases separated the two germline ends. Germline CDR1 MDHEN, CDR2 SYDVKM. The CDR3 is CASSIPDILETQYF. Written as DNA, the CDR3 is TGTGCCAGCAGTATCCCTGACATACTTGAGACCCAGTACTTC.

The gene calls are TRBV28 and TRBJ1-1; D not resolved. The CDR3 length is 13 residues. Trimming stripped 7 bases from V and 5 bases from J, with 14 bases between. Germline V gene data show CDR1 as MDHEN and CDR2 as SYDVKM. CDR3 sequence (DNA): TGTGCCAGCAACGCCCCCCCTTGGACTGAAGCTTTCTTT. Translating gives CASNAPPWTEAFF.

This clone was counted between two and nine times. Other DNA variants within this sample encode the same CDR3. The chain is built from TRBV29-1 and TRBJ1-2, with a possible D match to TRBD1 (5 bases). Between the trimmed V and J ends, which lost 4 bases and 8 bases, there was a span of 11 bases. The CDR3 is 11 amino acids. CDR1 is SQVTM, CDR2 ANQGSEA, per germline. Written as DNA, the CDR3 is TGCAGCGTTGCAGGGACCTACGGCTACACCTTC. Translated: CSVAGTYGYTF.

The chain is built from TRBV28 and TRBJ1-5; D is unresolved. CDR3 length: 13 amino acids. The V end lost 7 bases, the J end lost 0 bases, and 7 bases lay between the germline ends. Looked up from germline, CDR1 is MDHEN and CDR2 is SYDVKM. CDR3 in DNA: TGTGCCAGCACAGAGTATAGCAATCAGCCCCAGCATTTT. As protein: CASTEYSNQPQHF.

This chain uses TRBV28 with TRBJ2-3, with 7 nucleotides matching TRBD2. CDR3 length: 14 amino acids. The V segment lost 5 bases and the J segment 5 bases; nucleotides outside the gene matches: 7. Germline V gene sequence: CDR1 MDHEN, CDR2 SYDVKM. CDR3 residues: CASSGAAGVDTQYF. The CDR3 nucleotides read TGTGCCAGCAGTGGGGCGGCGGGAGTAGATACGCAGTATTTT.